This T cell receptor beta chain was identified in a study of CD8+ T cells in alopecia areata. General observations from the study: The treated group had a single nonresponder, limiting CD8+ expansion-response conclusions. Researchers report lesional scalp, most notably alopecia totalis/universalis, outstripped normal scalp in clonality. Sharing of TCRs across patients appeared less clear than in mice, possibly for HLA-related reasons.

Sample treatment: oral pan-JAK inhibitor, 5-10 mg twice daily. Lesional scalp punch biopsies and peripheral blood were collected from alopecia areata patients. cDNA serving as the sequencing template came from extracted, reverse transcribed RNA. Some clones are missing from TCRdb's copy, which holds only in-frame ones; the method was immunoSEQ multiplex PCR. The table includes 130,000 or so clones, around 86% detected once. The germline V gene encodes CDR1 SQVTM and CDR2 ANQGSEA. CDR3 length equals 14 residues. The germline V and J ends were trimmed by 4 bases and 8 bases, with 18 bases remaining between them. A few counts support this clone. What it binds is not known.

The source was CD8+ T cells sorted from blood, collected at week 4, from a patient treated with tofacitinib. V is TRBV29-1 and J is TRBJ2-1; possibly TRBD1 for D (5 bases). The sequence was obtained from a human donor with alopecia areata. The CDR3 nucleotides read TGCAGCGTTGTCGACAGCCCCGCCATCCATGAGCAGTTCTTC. Translated, it gives CSVVDSPAIHEQFF.